The TCR beta chain described here comes from a study of blood T cell repertoires in COVID-19. Across the study: Samples of COVID-19 (acute and convalescent) were obtained from the United States, Italy and Spain.

Original methodology: Amplification of reference gene primers provided the estimated nucleated cell counts. Profiling relied on immunoSEQ multiplex PCR, and the TCRdb table lists in-frame clones only, not all of them. The V and J calls and the clone size are those of that table, but D and trimming were determined from the DNA. The data contain fewer than 150,000 clones, around 78% of them singletons. Trimming removed 1 base at V and 4 bases at J, with 13 bases between. There are 15 residues in the CDR3. Germline-derived CDR1 and CDR2 are LGHDT and YNNKEL (reference sequence). This sequence was found in a man aged 65 to 79 with acute or convalescent COVID-19. This chain connects TRBV3-1 (or the pseudogene TRBV3-2) to TRBJ2-5, with D possibly being TRBD1 (7 bases). The specimen was peripheral blood. CDR3 sequence reads: CASSQAVQGGETQYF. In DNA, the CDR3 is TGTGCCAGCAGCCAAGCCGTCCAGGGGGGAGAGACCCAGTACTTC.